The sequence of this T cell receptor (beta chain) was determined in a study of cytomegalovirus exposure and HLA in healthy donors. Study-level points and caveats: Reports credit the classifier with highly specific, highly sensitive diagnosis of cytomegalovirus status. At a 0.05 false discovery rate, a later analysis found roughly 17,000 TCR beta sequences to be associated with HLA alleles. Clonal expansion, a later analysis showed, was greater in HLA-associated TCR beta chains than in equally common others. Accurate prediction of HLA-A and HLA-B alleles (for most subjects) was reportedly achieved from TCR beta sequences.

Points on this clone: Antigen: not known.

CDR1 is SNHLY, CDR2 FYNNEI, per germline. The CDR3 extends over 14 amino acids. Trimming removed 3 bases at V and 1 base at J, with 9 bases between. In the PCR, 60 Vbeta and 13 Jbeta primers were used. Profiled with immunoSEQ multiplex PCR; TCRdb holds only in-frame clones, not every one. The data contain 65,000 to 85,000 clones, 77% of them singletons. The rearrangement links TRBV2 to TRBJ1-1, with D uncertain. The TCR was taken from a man aged 50 or older in good health and CMV-seropositive. Sequenced: PBMCs. This CDR3 reads CASSETHRNTEAFF. DNA for the CDR3: TGTGCCAGCAGTGAGACACACAGGAACACTGAAGCTTTCTTT.